The rows below give T cell receptor beta chains drawn from one sample of a study of T cell changes during pregnancy in multiple sclerosis. Assay: immunoSEQ multiplex PCR; the TCRdb copy retains only in-frame clones and omits some. The sample lists tens of thousands of clones; under 95% were seen once. This specimen was CD4+ T cells from peripheral blood mononuclear cells, taken in the second trimester of pregnancy. All receptors derive from a female donor with multiple sclerosis, enrolled in a pregnancy study. Each CDR3 is given with its conserved first and last residue. Each record gives: CDR3 length, V gene, D gene, J gene, clone size, CDR3 DNA, CDR3 protein. The D gene is left open where the match is weak. A row's size may be missing; if present it is once, few, many or a size class.

length: 17
V: TRBV29-1
D: TRBD1
J: TRBJ1-6
size: .
DNA: TGCAGCGTTGGGTCCGGGACAGGCCTCTCCTATAATTCACCCCTCCACTTT
CDR3: CSVGSGTGLSYNSPLHF

length: 14
V: TRBV6-1
D: TRBD1
J: TRBJ2-7
size: .
DNA: TGTGCCAGCAGTGGGGACAGGGCATCCTACGAGCAGTACTTC
CDR3: CASSGDRASYEQYF

length: 15
V: TRBV5-6
D: TRBD1
J: TRBJ1-1
size: once
DNA: TGTGCCAGCAGCTCGGACAGGGGAATGAACACTGAAGCTTTCTTT
CDR3: CASSSDRGMNTEAFF

length: 12
V: TRBV28
D: .
J: TRBJ2-3
size: .
DNA: TGTGCCAGCAGTACGACTAGAGATACGCAGTATTTT
CDR3: CASSTTRDTQYF

length: 15
V: TRBV19
D: .
J: TRBJ1-4
size: once
DNA: TGTGCCAGTAGTATAAGATTGGGAGGTGGTGAAAAACTGTTTTTT
CDR3: CASSIRLGGGEKLFF

length: 15
V: TRBV4-2
D: .
J: TRBJ2-1
size: .
DNA: TGTGCCAGCAGCCAAGGTACAGGTAACTACAATGAGCAGTTCTTC
CDR3: CASSQGTGNYNEQFF

length: 13
V: TRBV5-1
D: .
J: TRBJ2-5
size: .
DNA: TGCGCCAGCAGCTTGGATTTGGGCGAGACCCAGTACTTC
CDR3: CASSLDLGETQYF

length: 13
V: TRBV19
D: .
J: TRBJ2-5
size: once
DNA: TGTGCCAGTCGACCAGGCAGCCAAGAGACCCAGTACTTC
CDR3: CASRPGSQETQYF

length: 15
V: TRBV28
D: .
J: TRBJ2-7
size: .
DNA: TGTGCCAGCAGCCCTATCTCAACAGAAGAGTACGAGCAGTACTTC
CDR3: CASSPISTEEYEQYF

length: 14
V: TRBV5-1
D: TRBD1
J: TRBJ2-1
size: .
DNA: TGCGCCAGCACCACTGGGGACAGTTACAATGAGCAGTTCTTC
CDR3: CASTTGDSYNEQFF

length: 14
V: TRBV28
D: .
J: TRBJ2-1
size: .
DNA: TGTGCCAGCAGTTTGGCGGGCCCTAACAATGAGCAGTTCTTC
CDR3: CASSLAGPNNEQFF

length: 14
V: TRBV7-6
D: TRBD1
J: TRBJ1-2
size: .
DNA: TGTGCCAGCAGCCCCCGTACAGGGGGCTATGGCTACACCTTC
CDR3: CASSPRTGGYGYTF

length: 16
V: TRBV7-3
D: TRBD1
J: TRBJ2-5
size: .
DNA: TGTGCCAGCAGCGCAAAGCTAGGACAGGGAGCAGAGACCCAGTACTTC
CDR3: CASSAKLGQGAETQYF

length: 14
V: TRBV9
D: .
J: TRBJ2-5
size: .
DNA: TGTGCCAGCAGCGTAGGGGGTAGCGAAGAGACCCAGTACTTC
CDR3: CASSVGGSEETQYF

length: 16
V: TRBV27
D: .
J: TRBJ2-1
size: .
DNA: TGTGCCAGCAGTTTATCGGGACTTCGCTCCTACAATGAGCAGTTCTTC
CDR3: CASSLSGLRSYNEQFF

length: 12
V: TRBV19
D: .
J: TRBJ2-5
size: .
DNA: TGTGCCAGTAGTGTTGGGGAGGAGACCCAGTACTTC
CDR3: CASSVGEETQYF

length: 16
V: TRBV4-1
D: .
J: TRBJ2-7
size: .
DNA: TGCGCCAGCAGCCAATTTACCGACAGGTACCCCTACGAGCAGTACTTC
CDR3: CASSQFTDRYPYEQYF

length: 13
V: TRBV30
D: .
J: TRBJ1-3
size: .
DNA: TGTGCCTGGAGCCCGGGGGTAGGAAACACCATATATTTT
CDR3: CAWSPGVGNTIYF

length: 16
V: TRBV19
D: .
J: TRBJ1-1
size: .
DNA: TGTGCCAGTAGTCCCCTAGGAGGGCTAGGGGCGAGTGAAGCTTTCTTT
CDR3: CASSPLGGLGASEAFF

length: 14
V: TRBV9
D: TRBD1
J: TRBJ2-5
size: .
DNA: TGTGCCAGCAGCCGATGGACAGGGCAAGAGACCCAGTACTTC
CDR3: CASSRWTGQETQYF

length: 14
V: TRBV25-1
D: .
J: TRBJ1-1
size: once
DNA: TGTGCCAGCAGTGACGGTGACGGGAGGACTGAAGCTTTCTTT
CDR3: CASSDGDGRTEAFF

length: 16
V: TRBV2
D: .
J: TRBJ1-2
size: .
DNA: TGTGCCAGCAGTGAATCCCGAGTGGGGGCAGATTATGGCTACACCTTC
CDR3: CASSESRVGADYGYTF

length: 15
V: TRBV6-6
D: .
J: TRBJ2-1
size: .
DNA: TGTGCCAGCAGTTCCCCGGCGGGGAACCCCCATGAGCAGTTCTTC
CDR3: CASSSPAGNPHEQFF

length: 13
V: TRBV7-6
D: .
J: TRBJ1-1
size: .
DNA: TGTGCCAGCAGCTCTCTATTGAACACTGAAGCTTTCTTT
CDR3: CASSSLLNTEAFF